A single sample gave rise to the 28 T cell receptor beta chains below, sequenced in a study of blood T cells in healthy people across ages. Alongside a J-beta primer mix, a sample-barcoded 5' primer served in a second PCR lasting about 7 to 12 cycles. TCRdb re-analysed the 5' RACE reads in MiXCR, keeping a single row per CDR3 protein. The profile shows 590,000 or so distinct CDR3 sequences, 25% to 35% of them singletons. What was sequenced was blood. Receptors originate from a woman aged 80 or over in good health.

This clonotype occurred a few times. The V call is TRBV9, the J call TRBJ2-5; 9 nucleotides agree with TRBD2. Germline CDR1 is SGDLS and CDR2 is YYNGEE. The length of the CDR3 is 16 residues. With V trimmed by 0 bases and J by 11 bases, 14 bases remained unmatched. The CDR3 loop reads CASSVEWAGGRDEQYF. The CDR3 DNA reads TGTGCCAGCAGCGTAGAATGGGCGGGGGGGCGGGATGAGCAGTACTTC.

This clonotype occurred many times. The genes are TRBV5-1 and TRBJ2-3, with D tentatively TRBD2 (6 bases). Germline loops: CDR1 SGHRS, CDR2 YFSETQ. CDR3 size: 14 residues. Trimming shortened V by 6 bases and J by 1 base, and 12 bases separated the two germline ends. As DNA, the CDR3 is TGCGCCAGCACTCTGGGACTCCGCACAGATACGCAGTATTTT. This codes for CASTLGLRTDTQYF.

This clonotype was observed a handful of times. The chain has TRBV12-3 or TRBV12-4 and TRBJ1-5; D perhaps matches TRBD1 (5 bases). This CDR3 region has 16 residues. V lost 5 bases, J lost 6 bases, and 20 bases lay in between. DNA of the CDR3: TGTGCCAGCAGTCCGGGACCGGACTATCTGGGTCAGCCCCAGCATTTT. Amino acid sequence: CASSPGPDYLGQPQHF.

Many counts were recorded for this clonotype. This chain uses TRBV5-1 with TRBJ2-7, with D perhaps assigned TRBD1 or TRBD2 (5 bases each). Trimming cost V 4 bases and J 3 bases, with 14 bases left between them. Germline V gene sequence: CDR1 SGHRS, CDR2 YFSETQ. This CDR3 is built from 14 residues. CDR3 DNA: TGCGCCAGCAGCCTCGCAGGGACCCACTACGAGCAGTACTTC. Residues: CASSLAGTHYEQYF.

This clonotype was seen more than once but under ten times. This chain connects TRBV12-3 or TRBV12-4 to TRBJ1-2; 9 bases are shared with TRBD1. After removal of 3 bases from V and 4 bases from J, the junction contained 6 bases not matched to a gene. This CDR3 spans 15 amino acids. The CDR3 reads CASSLDRGRIYGYTF. CDR3 nucleotides: TGTGCCAGCAGTTTGGACAGGGGTAGGATCTATGGCTACACCTTC.

This chain connects TRBV6-5 to TRBJ1-3, with TRBD1 as a possible D gene (5 bases). This CDR3 comprises 16 residues. Germline V gene data show CDR1 as MNHEY and CDR2 as SVGAGI. V gave up 6 bases and J gave up 0 bases, with 15 bases separating them. The CDR3 coding sequence is TGTGCCAGCAGCAACCTGGGACGGATCTCTGGAAACACCATATATTTT. It specifies CASSNLGRISGNTIYF.

This clonotype appeared a few times. V is TRBV6-5 and J is TRBJ2-2; 8 bases map to TRBD2. V lost 4 bases and J lost 2; bases outside the gene matches: 6. This CDR3 region has 16 residues. Germline assignment: CDR1 MNHEY and CDR2 SVGAGI. CDR3 DNA sequence: TGTGCCAGCAGTTCGGTAGCGGGGCGTAACACCGGGGAGCTGTTTTTT. It codes for CASSSVAGRNTGELFF.

This clonotype was detected many times. This chain links TRBV7-2 with TRBJ2-7; 7 bases are a match to TRBD2. From germline, CDR1 is SGHTA and CDR2 FQGNSA. This CDR3 has 15 residues. Trimming cost V 0 bases and J 3 bases; bases outside gene matches: 5. CDR3 amino acids: CASSLAGGVGYEQYF. The DNA for the CDR3 is TGTGCCAGCAGCTTAGCGGGAGGGGTAGGCTACGAGCAGTACTTC.

This chain uses TRBV4-3 with TRBJ1-4; no clear D gene. Deletions cut 0 bases from V and 5 bases from J, with 10 bases between. CDR1 LGHNA and CDR2 YSLEER come from the germline V gene. The CDR3 consists of 15 residues. This CDR3 reads CASSQDLGVNEKLFF. The CDR3 DNA is TGCGCCAGCAGCCAAGATTTGGGCGTCAATGAAAAACTGTTTTTT.

Notes on this clonotype: Germline is not matched at one junction end, which may reflect a read error. CDR3 amino acids: CASRLERGDEELFF. In DNA form, the CDR3 reads TGTGCCAGCAGGTTGGAGCGGGGAGATGAAGAACTGTTTTTT. This sequence joins TRBV27 and TRBJ1-4; D ambiguous. Germline V gives CDR1 MNHEY, CDR2 SMNVEV (reference sequence). The CDR3 extends over 14 amino acids.

The CDR3, as DNA: TGTGCCAGCAGCCCTAGCGGGACCACAGATACGCAGTATTTT. Translation gives CASSPSGTTDTQYF. V usage is TRBV7-2 and J usage is TRBJ2-3; TRBD2 matches 9 bases. The CDR3 loop spans 14 amino acids. V shed 5 bases, J shed 2 bases, and the junction held 2 bases outside the gene matches. The germline V gene encodes CDR1 SGHTA and CDR2 FQGNSA.

In its sample, this clonotype was seen many times. This chain joins TRBV6-5 and TRBJ2-7; 9 positions match TRBD1. The germline V gene has CDR1 MNHEY and CDR2 SVGAGI. The CDR3 runs 14 residues. Germline trimming cut 7 bases from V and 2 bases from J; bases unmatched to any gene: 6. CDR3 in amino acids: CASKSWDRAYEQYF. The CDR3 DNA is TGTGCCAGCAAGTCGTGGGACAGGGCCTACGAGCAGTACTTC.

This clonotype was observed at least ten times. The chain combines TRBV18 with TRBJ2-5; 7 bases are shared with TRBD2. Trimming cost V 1 base and J 13 bases; bases outside gene matches: 15. This CDR3 comprises 15 residues. CDR1 and CDR2 from the germline V gene are KGHSH and LQKENI. The CDR3 loop reads CASSPRESGDPHGYF. CDR3 in DNA: TGTGCCAGCTCACCACGGGAAAGCGGGGACCCCCACGGGTACTTC.

This clonotype has ten or more counts. The rearrangement joins TRBV5-5 to TRBJ2-5; D ambiguous. Germline V gene data show CDR1 as SGHKS and CDR2 as YYEKEE (reference sequence). The CDR3 spans 16 residues. Trimming pared 1 base from V and 1 base from J, leaving 14 bases between. CDR3 loop: CASSLYPPGTQETQYF. The CDR3 DNA reads as TGTGCCAGCAGCTTGTATCCACCGGGCACCCAAGAGACCCAGTACTTC.

This clonotype has ten or more counts. The chain carries TRBV20-1 and TRBJ2-7; the match to TRBD2 covers 13 bases. The length of the CDR3 is 14 residues. CDR1 and CDR2 from the germline V gene are DFQATT and SNEGSKA (reference sequence). V shed 6 bases and J 5 bases; nucleotides not matched to a gene: 7. The chain's CDR3 is CSAMTSGGWNEQYF. CDR3 nucleotides: TGCAGTGCCATGACTAGCGGGGGGTGGAACGAGCAGTACTTC.

This clonotype was seen many times. The chain couples TRBV7-9 to TRBJ1-2; TRBD1 aligns across 9 bases. The CDR3 is made up of 14 amino acids. The V segment lost 5 bases and the J segment 7 bases; nucleotides outside the gene matches: 8. Germline assignment: CDR1 SEHNR and CDR2 FQNEAQ (reference sequence). This CDR3 is CASSATGGLGGYTF. The CDR3 region has the DNA TGTGCCAGCAGCGCGACAGGGGGACTTGGTGGCTACACCTTC.

This clonotype showed up just a few times. Possible read error: a much larger clone is one base away. The genes are TRBV7-2 and TRBJ2-1, with D tentatively TRBD1 (5 bases). The CDR3 spans 15 residues. V was clipped by 3 bases and J by 5 bases, with 14 bases between them. In germline, CDR1 is SGHTA, CDR2 FQGNSA. CDR3 amino acids: CASSFRPAGHNEQFF. The DNA of the CDR3 is TGTGCCAGCAGCTTTCGTCCGGCAGGGCACAATGAGCAGTTCTTC.

In regard to this clonotype: Being one base from a much bigger clone, this may be a read error. This rearrangement joins TRBV20-1 to TRBJ2-1; 8 nucleotides align to TRBD2. Germline CDR1 and CDR2: DFQATT and SNEGSKA (reference sequence). The CDR3 extends over 12 amino acids. This chain's CDR3 is CSARSPGGFQCF. CDR3 bases: TGCAGTGCACGATCTCCGGGGGGGTTTCAGTGCTTC.

A remark on this clonotype: The germline gene is not matched at one end of the junction; a read error may be the cause. The gene calls are TRBV3-1 and TRBJ2-4; D is tentatively TRBD1 or TRBD2 (5 bases each). Germline V gene data show CDR1 as LGHDT and CDR2 as YNNKEL (reference sequence). CDR3 size: 17 residues. CDR3 in DNA: TGTGCCAGCAGCCTACAAGTTGAGAGAGGGACCAACAACATTCAGTACTTC. Amino acids: CASSLQVERGTNNIQYF.

This clonotype came up many times. J is TRBJ1-2 and V is TRBV29-1, with TRBD1 matching over 7 bases. Germline V gene lookup returns CDR1 SQVTM and CDR2 ANQGSEA. Trimming took 4 bases from V and 3 from J; bases not matched to a gene: 2. The CDR3 contains 12 residues. CDR3 sequence: CSVAGTDYGYTF. The CDR3 region has the DNA TGCAGCGTTGCCGGGACAGACTATGGCTACACCTTC.

Comments on this clonotype: A clone one base away is much larger, so this may be a read error. The rearrangement uses TRBV10-3 and TRBJ1-5; 8 bases line up with TRBD1. V trimming: 4 bases; J trimming: 6 bases; junction bases outside the gene matches: 2. Germline V CDR1 and CDR2: ENHRY, SYGVKD. This CDR3 region has 13 residues. The CDR3 region has the DNA TGTGCCATCAGTGGGACAGGGAGTCAGCCCCAGCATTTT. Translating gives CAISGTGSQPQHF.

This clonotype was observed a few times. A much larger clone differs by one base, so this may be a read error. The chain employs TRBV30 and TRBJ2-1; D not resolved. The CDR3 extends over 13 amino acids. The V end lost 0 bases, the J end lost 8 bases, and 11 bases lay between the germline ends. Per germline, CDR1 GTSNPN and CDR2 SVGIG (reference sequence). DNA for the CDR3: TGTGCCTGGAGTGTGACCAGCTGCGATGAGCAGTTCTTC. Its translation: CAWSVTSCDEQFF.

This clonotype was detected many times. V and J are TRBV10-3 and TRBJ2-3, with 11 bases matching TRBD2. The V gene's germline CDR1 is ENHRY and CDR2 SYGVKD. Trimming took 6 bases from V and 4 from J; bases not matched to a gene: 6. This CDR3 has 15 residues. Here the CDR3 reads CAISSSGGTPDTQYF. CDR3 bases: TGTGCCATCAGCTCTAGCGGGGGGACCCCAGATACGCAGTATTTT.

CDR3 residues: CASSLGRAETQFF. The CDR3 DNA reads as TGTGCCAGCAGTTTGGGCAGGGCAGAGACCCAGTTCTTC. The rearrangement uses TRBV12-3 or TRBV12-4 and TRBJ2-1; possibly TRBD1 for D (5 bases). CDR3 length: 13 amino acids. Trimming shortened V by 3 bases and J by 13 bases, and 16 bases separated the two germline ends.

This chain connects TRBV3-1 to TRBJ2-7; no reliable D call. V lost 6 bases, J lost 7 bases, and 19 bases lay in between. The length of the CDR3 is 14 residues. CDR1 LGHDT and CDR2 YNNKEL come from the germline V gene (reference sequence). In nucleotides, the CDR3 is TGTGCCAGCAGTCTTACGGTCGGTGTGGGTGAGCAGTACTTC. Encoded protein: CASSLTVGVGEQYF.

The chain joins TRBV3-1 to TRBJ1-4, with D unclear. This CDR3 has 12 amino acids. V gave up 6 bases and J gave up 8 bases, with 10 bases separating them. Germline assignment: CDR1 LGHDT and CDR2 YNNKEL (reference sequence). CDR3 in amino acids: CASRFGTEKLFF. DNA of the CDR3: TGTGCCAGCAGATTCGGAACCGAAAAACTGTTTTTT.

This clonotype turned up a few times. The V and J genes are TRBV7-3 and TRBJ2-7, with TRBD2 identical over 9 bases. The J segment lost 3 bases and the V segment lost 1 base, leaving 13 bases of the junction unmatched. CDR1 and CDR2 (germline): SGHTA, FQGTGA. The CDR3 is 18 residues long. CDR3 in amino acids: CASSLRGNSGGLSYEQYF. CDR3 DNA sequence: TGTGCCAGCAGCTTAAGGGGGAATAGCGGGGGTTTAAGCTACGAGCAGTACTTC.

This clonotype was counted ten times or more. This sequence joins TRBV7-2 and TRBJ2-3, with TRBD2 matching 9 bases. The CDR3 is 15 residues long. The germline CDR1 and CDR2 sequences are SGHTA and FQGNSA. J lost 0 bases, V lost 4 bases, and 2 bases had no gene match. The CDR3 nucleotides are TGTGCCAGCAGCTCCAGCGGGGGGAGCACAGATACGCAGTATTTT. Translated: CASSSSGGSTDTQYF.